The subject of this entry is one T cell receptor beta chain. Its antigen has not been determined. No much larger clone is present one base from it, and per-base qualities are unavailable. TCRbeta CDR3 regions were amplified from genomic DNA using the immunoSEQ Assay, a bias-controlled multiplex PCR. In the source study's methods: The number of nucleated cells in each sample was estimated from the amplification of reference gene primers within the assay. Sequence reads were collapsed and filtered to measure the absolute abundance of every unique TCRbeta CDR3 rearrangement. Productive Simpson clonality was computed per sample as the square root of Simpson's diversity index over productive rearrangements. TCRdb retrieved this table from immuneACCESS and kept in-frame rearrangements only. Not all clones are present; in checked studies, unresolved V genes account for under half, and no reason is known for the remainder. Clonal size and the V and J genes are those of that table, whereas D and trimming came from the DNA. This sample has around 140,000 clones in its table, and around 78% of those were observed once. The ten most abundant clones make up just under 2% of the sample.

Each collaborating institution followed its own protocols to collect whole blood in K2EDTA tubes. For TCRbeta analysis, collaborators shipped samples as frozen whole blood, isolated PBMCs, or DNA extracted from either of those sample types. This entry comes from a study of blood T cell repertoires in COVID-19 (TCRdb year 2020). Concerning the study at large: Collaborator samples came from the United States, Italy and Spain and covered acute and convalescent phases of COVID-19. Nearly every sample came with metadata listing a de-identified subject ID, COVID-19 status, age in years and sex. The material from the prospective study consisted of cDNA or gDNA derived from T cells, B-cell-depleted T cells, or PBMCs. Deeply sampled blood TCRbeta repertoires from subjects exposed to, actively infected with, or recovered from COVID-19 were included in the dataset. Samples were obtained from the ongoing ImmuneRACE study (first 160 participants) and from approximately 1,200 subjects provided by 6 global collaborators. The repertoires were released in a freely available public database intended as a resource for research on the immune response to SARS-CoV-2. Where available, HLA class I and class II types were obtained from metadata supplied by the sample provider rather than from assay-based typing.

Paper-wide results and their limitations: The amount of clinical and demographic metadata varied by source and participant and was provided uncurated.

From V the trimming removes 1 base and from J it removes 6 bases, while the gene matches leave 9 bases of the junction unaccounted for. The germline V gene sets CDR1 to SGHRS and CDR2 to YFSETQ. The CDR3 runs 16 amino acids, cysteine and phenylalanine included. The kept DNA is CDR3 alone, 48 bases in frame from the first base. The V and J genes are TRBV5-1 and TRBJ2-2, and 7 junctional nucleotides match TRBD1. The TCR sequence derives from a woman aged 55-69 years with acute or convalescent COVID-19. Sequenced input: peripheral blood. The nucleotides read TGCGCCAGCAGCTTGTTAATAGGGGGCGTATCCGGGGAGCTGTTTTTT. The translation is CASSLLIGGVSGELFF.